This TCR beta chain is drawn from a study of shared clonotypes between healthy human individuals. General study findings and limits: When naive CD4 clonotypes were compared across a handful of donors, 5% to 5.5% were shared.

This was a deep-level run. Every subset's genomic DNA went evenly onto several immunoSEQ plates. Clones were read by immunoSEQ multiplex PCR, and TCRdb kept only the in-frame ones, dropping some. The sample holds some 2,500,000 clones, 93% seen once. Of note for this clone: What it binds is unknown.

The V end was cut by 3 bases, the J end by 8 bases, with 9 bases between. There are 12 residues in the CDR3. Germline V lookup: CDR1 MGHDK, CDR2 SYGVNS. The chain is built from TRBV25-1 and TRBJ2-3, with D perhaps TRBD2 (5 bases). The TCR was taken from a man aged 18 to 30 in good health. Some clones in this sample may be carry-over from other donors' samples. The sequenced sample was naive CD4+ T cells from PBMCs. Subset in this sample: CD45RA+ positively selected. This CDR3 is CASSDYGGTQYF. The CDR3 bases are TGTGCCAGCAGTGATTACGGAGGTACGCAGTATTTT.